The source of this T cell receptor (beta chain) is a study of cytomegalovirus exposure and HLA in healthy donors. This CDR3 is built from 17 residues. CDR1 and CDR2 (germline): SGHVS, FNYEAQ. V was pared by 2 bases and J by 5 bases, with 13 bases of the junction left unmatched. The PCR was carried out with 60 Vbeta primers and 13 Jbeta primers. The protocol was immunoSEQ multiplex PCR, while the TCRdb copy is restricted to in-frame clones and leaves out a portion. Among 150,000 to 200,000 clones, around 80% were seen once, and the ten largest hold around 5.7%. Sequencing was performed on PBMCs. This chain uses TRBV7-6 with TRBJ2-3, with 7 bases fitting TRBD1. The receptor was derived from a man in his forties or fifties in good health and CMV-seronegative. The CDR3 nucleotides read TGTGCCAGCAGCTTATATTACATGGGGACAGATGGAGATACGCAGTATTTT. Its protein is CASSLYYMGTDGDTQYF.